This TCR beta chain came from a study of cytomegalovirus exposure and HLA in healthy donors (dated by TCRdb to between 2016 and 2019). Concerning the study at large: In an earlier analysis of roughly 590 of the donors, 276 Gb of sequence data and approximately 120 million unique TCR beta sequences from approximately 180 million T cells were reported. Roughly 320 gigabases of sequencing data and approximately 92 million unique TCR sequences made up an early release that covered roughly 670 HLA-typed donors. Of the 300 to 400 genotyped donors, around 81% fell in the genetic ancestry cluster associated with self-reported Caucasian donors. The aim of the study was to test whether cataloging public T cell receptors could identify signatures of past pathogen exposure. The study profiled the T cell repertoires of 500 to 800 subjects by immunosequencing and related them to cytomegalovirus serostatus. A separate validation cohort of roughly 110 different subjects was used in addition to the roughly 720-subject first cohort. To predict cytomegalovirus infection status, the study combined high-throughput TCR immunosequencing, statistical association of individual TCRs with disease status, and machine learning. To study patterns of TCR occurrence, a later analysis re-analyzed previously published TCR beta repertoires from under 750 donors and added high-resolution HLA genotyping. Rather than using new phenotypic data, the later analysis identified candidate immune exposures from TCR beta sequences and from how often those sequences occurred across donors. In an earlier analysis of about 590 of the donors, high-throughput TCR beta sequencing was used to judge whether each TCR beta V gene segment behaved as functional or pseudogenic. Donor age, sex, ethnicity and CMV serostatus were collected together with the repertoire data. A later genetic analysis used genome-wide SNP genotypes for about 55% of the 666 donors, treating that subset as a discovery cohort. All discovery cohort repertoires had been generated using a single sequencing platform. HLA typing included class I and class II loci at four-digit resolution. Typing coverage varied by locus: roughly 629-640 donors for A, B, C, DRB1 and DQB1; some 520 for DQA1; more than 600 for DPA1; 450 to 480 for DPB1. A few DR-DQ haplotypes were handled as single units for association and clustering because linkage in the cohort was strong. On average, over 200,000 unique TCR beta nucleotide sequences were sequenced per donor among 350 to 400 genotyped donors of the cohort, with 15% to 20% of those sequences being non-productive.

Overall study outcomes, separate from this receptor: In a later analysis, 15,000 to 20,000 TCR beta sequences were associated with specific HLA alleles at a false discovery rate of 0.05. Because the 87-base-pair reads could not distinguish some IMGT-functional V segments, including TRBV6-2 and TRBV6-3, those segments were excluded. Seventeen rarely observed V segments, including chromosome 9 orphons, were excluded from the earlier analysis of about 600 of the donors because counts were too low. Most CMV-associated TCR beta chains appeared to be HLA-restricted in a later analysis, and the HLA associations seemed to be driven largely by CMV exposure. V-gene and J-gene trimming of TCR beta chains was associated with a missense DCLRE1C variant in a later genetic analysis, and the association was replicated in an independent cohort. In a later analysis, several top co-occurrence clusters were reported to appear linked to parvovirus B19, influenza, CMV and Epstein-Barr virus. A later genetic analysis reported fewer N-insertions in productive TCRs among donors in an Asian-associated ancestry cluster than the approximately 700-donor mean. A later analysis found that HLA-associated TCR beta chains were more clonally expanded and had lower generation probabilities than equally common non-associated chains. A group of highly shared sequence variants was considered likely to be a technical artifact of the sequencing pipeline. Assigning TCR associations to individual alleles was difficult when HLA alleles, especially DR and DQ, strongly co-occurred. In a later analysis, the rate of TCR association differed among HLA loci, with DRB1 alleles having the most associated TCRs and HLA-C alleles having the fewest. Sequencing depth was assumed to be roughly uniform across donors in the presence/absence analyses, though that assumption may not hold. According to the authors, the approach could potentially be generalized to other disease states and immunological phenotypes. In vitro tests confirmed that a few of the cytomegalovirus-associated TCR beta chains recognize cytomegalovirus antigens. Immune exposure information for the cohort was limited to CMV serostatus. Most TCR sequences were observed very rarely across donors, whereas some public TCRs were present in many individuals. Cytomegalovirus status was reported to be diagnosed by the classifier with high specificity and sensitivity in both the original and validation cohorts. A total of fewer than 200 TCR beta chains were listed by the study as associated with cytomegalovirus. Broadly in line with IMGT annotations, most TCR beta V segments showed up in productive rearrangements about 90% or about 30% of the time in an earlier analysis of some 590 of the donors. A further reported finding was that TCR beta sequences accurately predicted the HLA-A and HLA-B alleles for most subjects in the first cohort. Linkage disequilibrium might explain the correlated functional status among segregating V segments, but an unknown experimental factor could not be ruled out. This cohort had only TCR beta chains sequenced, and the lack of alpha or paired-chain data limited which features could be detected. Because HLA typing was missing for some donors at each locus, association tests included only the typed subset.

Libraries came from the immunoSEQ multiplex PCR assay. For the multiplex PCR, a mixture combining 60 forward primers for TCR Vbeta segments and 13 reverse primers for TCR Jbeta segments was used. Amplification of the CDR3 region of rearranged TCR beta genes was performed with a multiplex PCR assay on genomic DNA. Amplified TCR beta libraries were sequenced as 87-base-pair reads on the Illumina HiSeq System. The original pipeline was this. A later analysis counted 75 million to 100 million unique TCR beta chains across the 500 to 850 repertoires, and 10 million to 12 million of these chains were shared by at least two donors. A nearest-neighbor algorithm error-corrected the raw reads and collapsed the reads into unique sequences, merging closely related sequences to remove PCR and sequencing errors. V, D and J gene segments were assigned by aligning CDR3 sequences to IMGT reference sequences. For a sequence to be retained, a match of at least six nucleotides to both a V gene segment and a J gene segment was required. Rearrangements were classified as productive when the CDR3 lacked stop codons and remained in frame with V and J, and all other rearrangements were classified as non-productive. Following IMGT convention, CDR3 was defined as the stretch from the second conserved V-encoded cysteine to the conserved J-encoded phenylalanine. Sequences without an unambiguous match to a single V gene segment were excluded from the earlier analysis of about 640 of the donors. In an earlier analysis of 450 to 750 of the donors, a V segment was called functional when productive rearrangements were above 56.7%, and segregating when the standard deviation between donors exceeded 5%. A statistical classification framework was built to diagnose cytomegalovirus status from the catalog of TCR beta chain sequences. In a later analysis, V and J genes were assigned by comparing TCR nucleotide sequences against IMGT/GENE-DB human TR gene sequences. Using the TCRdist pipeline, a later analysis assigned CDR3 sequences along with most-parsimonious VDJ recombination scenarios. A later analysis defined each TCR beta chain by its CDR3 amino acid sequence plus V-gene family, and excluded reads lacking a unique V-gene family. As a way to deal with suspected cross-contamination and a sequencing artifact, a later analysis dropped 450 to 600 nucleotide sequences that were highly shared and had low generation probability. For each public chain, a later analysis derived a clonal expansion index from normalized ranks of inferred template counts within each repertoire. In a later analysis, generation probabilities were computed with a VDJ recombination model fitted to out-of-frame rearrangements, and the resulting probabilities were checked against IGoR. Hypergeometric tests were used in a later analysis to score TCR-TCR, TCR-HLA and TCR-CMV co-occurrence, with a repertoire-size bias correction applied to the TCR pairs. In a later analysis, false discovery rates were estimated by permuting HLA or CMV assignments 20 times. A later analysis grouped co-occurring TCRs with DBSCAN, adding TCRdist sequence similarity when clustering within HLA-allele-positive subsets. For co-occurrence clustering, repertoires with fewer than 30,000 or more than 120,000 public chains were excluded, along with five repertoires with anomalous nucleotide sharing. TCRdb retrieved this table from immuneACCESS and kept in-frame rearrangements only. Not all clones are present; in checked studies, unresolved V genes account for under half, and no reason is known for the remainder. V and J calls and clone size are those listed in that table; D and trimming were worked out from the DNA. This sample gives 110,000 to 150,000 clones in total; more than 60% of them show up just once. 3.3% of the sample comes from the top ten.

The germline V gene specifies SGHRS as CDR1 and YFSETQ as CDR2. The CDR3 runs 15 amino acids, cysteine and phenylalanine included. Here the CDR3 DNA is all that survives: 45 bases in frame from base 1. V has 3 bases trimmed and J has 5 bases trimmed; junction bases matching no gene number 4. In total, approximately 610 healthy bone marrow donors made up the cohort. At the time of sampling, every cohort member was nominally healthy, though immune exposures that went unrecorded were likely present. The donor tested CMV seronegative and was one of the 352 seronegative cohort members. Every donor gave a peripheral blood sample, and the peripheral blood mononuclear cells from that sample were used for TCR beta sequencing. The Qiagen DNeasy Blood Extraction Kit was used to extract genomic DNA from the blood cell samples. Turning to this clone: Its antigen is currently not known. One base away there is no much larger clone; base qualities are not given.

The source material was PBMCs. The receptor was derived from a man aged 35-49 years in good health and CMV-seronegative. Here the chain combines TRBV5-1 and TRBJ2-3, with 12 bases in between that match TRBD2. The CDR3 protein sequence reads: CASSSSGGAVDTQYF. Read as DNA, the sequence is TGCGCCAGCAGCTCTAGCGGGGGGGCCGTAGATACGCAGTATTTT.